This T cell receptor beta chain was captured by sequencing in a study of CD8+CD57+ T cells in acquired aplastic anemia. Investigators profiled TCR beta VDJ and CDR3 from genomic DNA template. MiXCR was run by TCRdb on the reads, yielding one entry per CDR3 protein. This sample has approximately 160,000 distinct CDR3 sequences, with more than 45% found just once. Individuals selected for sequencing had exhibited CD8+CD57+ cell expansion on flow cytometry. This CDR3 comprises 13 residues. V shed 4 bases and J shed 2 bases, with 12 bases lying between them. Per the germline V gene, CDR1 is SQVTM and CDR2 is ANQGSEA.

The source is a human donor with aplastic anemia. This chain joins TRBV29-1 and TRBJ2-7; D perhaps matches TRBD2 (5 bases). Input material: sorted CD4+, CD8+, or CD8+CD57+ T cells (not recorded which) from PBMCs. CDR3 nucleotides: TGCAGCGTTGGAGGGCCAGGTACCTACGAGCAGTACTTC. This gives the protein CSVGGPGTYEQYF.